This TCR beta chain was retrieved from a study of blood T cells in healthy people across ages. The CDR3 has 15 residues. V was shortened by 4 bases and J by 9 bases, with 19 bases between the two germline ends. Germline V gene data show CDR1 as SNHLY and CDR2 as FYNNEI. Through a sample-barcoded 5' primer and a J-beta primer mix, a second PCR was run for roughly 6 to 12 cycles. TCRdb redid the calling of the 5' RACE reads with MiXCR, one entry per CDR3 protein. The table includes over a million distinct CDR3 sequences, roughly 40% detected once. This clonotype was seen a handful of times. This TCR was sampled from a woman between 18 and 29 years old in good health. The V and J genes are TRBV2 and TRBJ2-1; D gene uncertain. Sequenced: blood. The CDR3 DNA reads TGTGCCAGCAGTGCGGCCCCGTCCCTAGTTGGTGAGCAGTTCTTC. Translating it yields CASSAAPSLVGEQFF.